Reported below is one T cell receptor beta chain. Its antigen is unknown. The assay was immunoSEQ multiplex PCR, and TCRdb's table has in-frame clones only and misses some. The sample records fewer than 60,000 clones, about 91% being singletons. The sample is drawn from a study of cytomegalovirus exposure and HLA in healthy donors. Overall study findings and caveats: Rare TCR sequences dominated, though some public TCRs recurred in many donors. The study put around 180 TCR beta chains on its list as cytomegalovirus-associated.

This sequence was found in a woman under 30 in good health and CMV-seronegative. The specimen was PBMCs.

The CDR3 here is CASSGGVGGGYTDTQYF. The CDR3 region has the DNA TGTGCCAGCAGCGGGGGGGTTGGGGGGGGGTACACAGATACGCAGTATTTT. This sequence joins TRBV27 and TRBJ2-3; TRBD2 matches at 8 bases. Trimming removed 6 bases from V and 2 bases from J; junction bases left unmatched: 13. CDR1 and CDR2 (germline): MNHEY, SMNVEV (reference sequence). The CDR3 spans 17 residues.